These 26 T cell receptor beta chains were all obtained from the same sample, sequenced in a study of T cell repertoires in cytomegalovirus infection. TCRdb independently ran MiXCR on the reads; one entry per CDR3 protein. The table has 150,000 to 190,000 distinct CDR3 sequences, around 22% seen once. Sequencing was performed on PBMCs. The receptors come from a human donor in good health (CMV status not recorded). Some clones in this sample may be carry-over from other donors' samples.

This clonotype was found a few times. This chain joins TRBV20-1 and TRBJ2-7, with 9 bases lining up with TRBD2. V dropped 4 bases and J dropped 3; count of bases not matched to a gene: 4. CDR1 and CDR2 (germline): DFQATT, SNEGSKA (reference sequence). The CDR3 consists of 13 residues. The CDR3 DNA follows: TGCAGTGCTACCCTACTAGCGGGCTACGAGCAGTACTTC. It specifies CSATLLAGYEQYF.

This clonotype was seen more than once but under ten times. The CDR3 sequence is CASSPTFRGGGYTF. The CDR3, as DNA: TGTGCCAGCAGTCCGACATTCAGGGGAGGTGGCTACACCTTC. The V gene is TRBV28, the J gene TRBJ1-2; weak D call: TRBD1 (6 bases). Germline assignment: CDR1 MDHEN and CDR2 SYDVKM. This CDR3 is built from 14 residues. Deletions cut 5 bases from V and 7 bases from J, with 17 bases between.

V is TRBV7-6 and J is TRBJ2-6; D remains ambiguous. Germline-derived CDR1 and CDR2 are SGHVS and FNYEAQ. CDR3 length: 14 amino acids. Between the trimmed V and J ends, which lost 1 base and 1 base, there was a span of 2 bases. In nucleotides, the CDR3 is TGTGCCAGCAGCTTAGAATCTGGGGCCAACGTCCTGACTTTC. It encodes CASSLESGANVLTF.

DNA for the CDR3: TGTGCCAGTAGTATTTCCGCCGGGACAGGCTCCTACGAGCAGTACTTC. This encodes CASSISAGTGSYEQYF. J is TRBJ2-7 and V is TRBV19; 8 bases map to TRBD1. This CDR3 spans 16 amino acids. Per germline, CDR1 LNHDA and CDR2 SQIVND (reference sequence). V shed 3 bases and J 0 bases; nucleotides not matched to a gene: 7.

As concerns this clonotype: It may be a read error: a sequence one base away is much more abundant. The chain combines TRBV7-2 with TRBJ2-7; 13 bases match TRBD2. The end of the DNA is better explained by TRBJ2-1, so the J call may be wrong. This CDR3 has 16 amino acids. The germline V gene has CDR1 SGHTA and CDR2 FQGNSA. CDR3 protein: CASSTQTSGGAVRQFF. CDR3 sequence (DNA): TGTGCCAGCAGCACCCAAACTAGCGGGGGGGCGGTTCGGCAGTTCTTC.

A note on this clonotype: A read error is possible here, since a much larger clone lies one base away. CDR3 region: CSSRPEPGLADNEQFF. The CDR3 bases are TGTTCCAGCAGACCCGAGCCGGGACTAGCCGACAATGAGCAGTTCTTC. The chain joins TRBV28 to TRBJ2-1; TRBD2 aligns across 9 bases. CDR3 length equals 16 residues. CDR1 and CDR2 from the germline V gene are MDHEN and SYDVKM.

This clonotype was found many times. This rearrangement joins TRBV7-8 to TRBJ2-3; D is unresolved. CDR3 length: 14 amino acids. The germline gives CDR1 SGHVS, CDR2 FQNEAQ. The V and J ends lost 4 bases and 0 bases respectively, with 8 bases between them. CDR3 DNA: TGTGCCAGCAGCTCAGAGGCGAGCACAGATACGCAGTATTTT. This encodes CASSSEASTDTQYF. Full variable domain (outside the CDR3, taken from reference TRBV7-8 and TRBJ2-3): GAGVSQSPRYKVAKRGQDVALRCDPISGHVSLFWYQQALGQGPEFLTYFQNEAQLDKSGLPSDRFFAERPEGSVSTLKIQRTQQEDSAVYLCASSSEASTDTQYFGPGTRLTVL.

The V call is TRBV20-1, the J call TRBJ2-1; TRBD1 matches 7 bases. In germline, CDR1 is DFQATT, CDR2 SNEGSKA (reference sequence). V gave up 1 base and J gave up 2 bases; unmatched junction bases: 5. The length of the CDR3 is 15 residues. The DNA for the CDR3 is TGCAGTGCTAGAGCCACAGGGGAAGCCTACAATGAGCAGTTCTTC. Protein: CSARATGEAYNEQFF.

This clonotype came up many times. Here the CDR3 reads CASSFAPTGLYGYTF. CDR3 coding DNA: TGTGCCAGCAGCTTTGCACCAACAGGGCTCTATGGCTACACCTTC. This sequence joins TRBV7-9 and TRBJ1-2, with D perhaps matching TRBD1 (6 bases). The CDR3 extends over 15 amino acids. V lost 3 bases and J lost 4, with 15 bases in between. In germline, CDR1 is SEHNR, CDR2 FQNEAQ (reference sequence).

This chain joins TRBV7-2 and TRBJ2-3, with 8 bases that match TRBD2. Germline V lookup: CDR1 SGHTA, CDR2 FQGNSA. CDR3 length: 15 amino acids. V trimming: 5 bases; J trimming: 4 bases; junction bases outside the gene matches: 8. Here the CDR3 reads CASSPSGSRADTQYF. In DNA form, the CDR3 reads TGTGCCAGCAGCCCGAGCGGGAGTAGAGCAGATACGCAGTATTTT.

V and J are TRBV7-8 and TRBJ2-7; D might be TRBD2 (5 bases). V gave up 5 bases and J gave up 5 bases, with 19 bases separating them. There are 15 residues in the CDR3. Germline assignment: CDR1 SGHVS and CDR2 FQNEAQ. CDR3 region: CASSQMDFLVNEQYF. CDR3 DNA: TGTGCCAGCAGCCAAATGGACTTTCTGGTAAACGAGCAGTACTTC.

The rearrangement uses TRBV2 and TRBJ2-5; 13 bases are a match to TRBD2. The CDR3 has 16 amino acids. Germline V gene sequence: CDR1 SNHLY, CDR2 FYNNEI. J gave up 0 bases and V 6 bases, and 4 bases lay outside the gene matches. CDR3 nucleotides: TGTGCCAGCAGGAGTGGACTAGCGGGGGACCAAGAGACCCAGTACTTC. It is translated as CASRSGLAGDQETQYF. Full variable domain (outside the CDR3, taken from reference TRBV2 and TRBJ2-5): EPEVTQTPSHQVTQMGQEVILRCVPISNHLYFYWYRQILGQKVEFLVSFYNNEISEKSEIFDDQFSVERPDGSNFTLKIRSTKLEDSAMYFCASRSGLAGDQETQYFGPGTRLLVL.

CDR3 in amino acids: CASSFRHGGTEAFF. In DNA form, the CDR3 reads TGTGCCAGCAGTTTCCGACATGGAGGGACTGAAGCTTTCTTT. The genes are TRBV6-5 and TRBJ1-1; D is ambiguous. This CDR3 contains 14 residues. V was shortened by 4 bases and J by 5 bases, with 14 bases between the two germline ends. Germline V gives CDR1 MNHEY, CDR2 SVGAGI.

This clonotype showed up many times. The chain employs TRBV28 and TRBJ1-2; D gene uncertain. Trimming removed 5 bases at V and 2 bases at J, with 6 bases between. The germline gives CDR1 MDHEN, CDR2 SYDVKM. The CDR3 length is 12 residues. CDR3 loop: CASSGKNYGYTF. The CDR3 region has the DNA TGTGCCAGCAGTGGGAAGAACTATGGCTACACCTTC.

On this clonotype itself: A much larger clone is a single base away; this may be a read error. The V and J genes are TRBV7-2 and TRBJ2-7; TRBD2 might be the D (5 bases). The CDR3 has 14 amino acids. Germline-derived CDR1 and CDR2 are SGHTA and FQGNSA. V was shortened by 0 bases and J by 12 bases, with 18 bases between the two germline ends. The CDR3 bases are TGTGCCAGCAGCTTAGCGTTTGGTGGAGGTGGGCTGTACTTC. This translates into CASSLAFGGGGLYF.

J is TRBJ2-1 and V is TRBV29-1, with D perhaps TRBD1 (5 bases). V gave up 2 bases and J gave up 1 base, with 6 bases separating them. CDR1 is SQVTM, CDR2 ANQGSEA, per germline. There are 13 residues in the CDR3. DNA of the CDR3: TGCAGCGTTGAACAGGGATCCTACAATGAGCAGTTCTTC. Translating gives CSVEQGSYNEQFF.

The rearrangement links TRBV12-3 or TRBV12-4 to TRBJ1-5; 8 bases are a match to TRBD1. CDR3 length equals 13 residues. J was trimmed by 5 bases and V by 5 bases; bases with no gene match: 2. The chain's CDR3 is CASSGQGHQPQHF. In DNA, the CDR3 is TGTGCCAGCAGTGGACAGGGCCATCAGCCCCAGCATTTT.

This clonotype was observed a few times. The junction departs from germline at one end; a sequencing error may be responsible. This chain connects TRBV7-6 to TRBJ2-1; 7 bases are shared with TRBD2. This CDR3 region has 15 residues. CDR1 and CDR2 from the germline V gene are SGHVS and FNYEAQ. The CDR3 DNA is TGTGCTAGCAGCTTCGGGGAGGGTGGGAGGAATGAGCAGTTCTTC. Amino acid sequence: CASSFGEGGRNEQFF.

This clonotype was counted between two and nine times. The rearrangement joins TRBV12-3 or TRBV12-4 to TRBJ2-2; 14 positions match TRBD2. The V and J ends lost 6 bases and 8 bases, in that order; junction bases with no gene match: 5. The CDR3 loop spans 15 amino acids. Here the CDR3 DNA reads TGTGCCAGCAGAATAGGGACTAGCGGGAGTGGGGAGCTGTTTTTT. It codes for CASRIGTSGSGELFF.

This clonotype was seen repeatedly, ten times or more. In DNA form, the CDR3 reads TGTGCCAGCAGTGAGGCCCCTGGGACTCAGCAGTTCTTC. It yields the protein CASSEAPGTQQFF. The V call is TRBV2, the J call TRBJ2-1; maybe TRBD2 (6 bases). The CDR3 contains 13 residues. Germline assignment: CDR1 SNHLY and CDR2 FYNNEI. V was pared by 3 bases and J by 11 bases, with 14 bases between.

The chain is built from TRBV27 and TRBJ1-5, with D uncertain. CDR3 length equals 13 residues. Looked up from germline, CDR1 is MNHEY and CDR2 is SMNVEV (reference sequence). The ends were cut back, 6 bases at V and 10 bases at J, with 16 bases in the middle. CDR3 nucleotide sequence: TGTGCCAGCAGCCCCGGGAACCATTCACCCCAGCATTTT. This codes for CASSPGNHSPQHF.

This clonotype was seen many times. The chain combines TRBV2 with TRBJ2-5, with TRBD2 as a possible D gene (6 bases). Germline V CDR1 and CDR2: SNHLY, FYNNEI. With 8 bases removed from V and 5 bases from J, the gap between germline ends came to 12 bases. This CDR3 has 12 amino acids. This chain's CDR3 is CASSGGEETQYF. CDR3 sequence (DNA): TGTGCCAGCTCCGGGGGAGAGGAGACCCAGTACTTC.

In its sample, this clonotype was seen many times. The chain uses TRBV7-2 and TRBJ1-5; 12 bases map to TRBD1. Germline lookup yields CDR1 SGHTA and CDR2 FQGNSA. V shed 5 bases and J 7 bases; nucleotides not matched to a gene: 9. CDR3 length: 16 residues. The DNA for the CDR3 is TGTGCCAGCAGCCCGGGGACAGGGGGCTGGAACCAGCCCCAGCATTTT. Translated: CASSPGTGGWNQPQHF.

This clonotype has a count of ten or more. The chain uses TRBV7-2 and TRBJ2-3; no clear D gene. In germline, CDR1 is SGHTA, CDR2 FQGNSA. This CDR3 has 15 residues. With 5 bases removed from V and 1 base from J, the gap between germline ends came to 13 bases. CDR3 in DNA: TGTGCCAGCAGCCAACAGCAAGACCGCACAGATACGCAGTATTTT. This encodes CASSQQQDRTDTQYF.

The J gene is TRBJ1-5, the V gene TRBV19, with no clear D. V gave up 4 bases and J gave up 0 bases, with 7 bases separating them. CDR1 is LNHDA and CDR2 is SQIVND in the germline V gene (reference sequence). CDR3 length: 14 amino acids. CDR3 DNA sequence: TGTGCCAGTAGTACCCAGATTAGCAATCAGCCCCAGCATTTT. Its translation is CASSTQISNQPQHF. The full variable domain, its missing parts supplied by reference TRBV19 and TRBJ1-5, is DGGITQSPKYLFRKEGQNVTLSCEQNLNHDAMYWYRQDPGQGLRLIYYSQIVNDFQKGDIAEGYSVSREKKESFPLTVTSAQKNPTAFYLCASSTQISNQPQHFGDGTRLSIL.

The V gene is TRBV7-3, the J gene TRBJ2-2; D possibly uses TRBD1 or TRBD2 (6 bases each). Deletions cut 1 base from V and 7 bases from J, with 13 bases between. The V gene's germline CDR1 is SGHTA and CDR2 FQGTGA. CDR3 length: 15 amino acids. The CDR3 region has the DNA TGTGCCAGCAGCTTAATGGGGGGCCCCAACGGGGAGCTGTTTTTT. Encoded protein: CASSLMGGPNGELFF.